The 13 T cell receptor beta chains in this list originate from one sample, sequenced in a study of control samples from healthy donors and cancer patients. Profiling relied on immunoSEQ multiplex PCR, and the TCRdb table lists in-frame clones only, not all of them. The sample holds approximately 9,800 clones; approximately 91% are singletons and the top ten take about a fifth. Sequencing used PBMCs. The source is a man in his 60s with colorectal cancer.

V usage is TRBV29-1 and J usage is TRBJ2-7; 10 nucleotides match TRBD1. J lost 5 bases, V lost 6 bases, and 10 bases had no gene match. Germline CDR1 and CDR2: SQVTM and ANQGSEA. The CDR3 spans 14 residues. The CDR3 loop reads CSVQGGTGVDEQYF. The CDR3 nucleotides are TGCAGCGTCCAAGGCGGGACAGGGGTCGACGAGCAGTACTTC.

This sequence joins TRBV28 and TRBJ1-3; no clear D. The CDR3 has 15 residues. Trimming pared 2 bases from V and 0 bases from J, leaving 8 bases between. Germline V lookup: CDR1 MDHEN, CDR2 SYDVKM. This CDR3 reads CASSLTESSGNTIYF. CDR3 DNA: TGTGCCAGCAGTTTAACCGAGAGCTCTGGAAACACCATATATTTT.

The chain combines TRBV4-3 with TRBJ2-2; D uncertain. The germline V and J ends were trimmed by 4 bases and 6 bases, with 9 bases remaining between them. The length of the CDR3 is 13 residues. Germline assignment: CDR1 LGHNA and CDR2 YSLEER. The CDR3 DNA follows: TGCGCCAGCAGCCCCCTAGGGCCCGGGGAGCTGTTTTTT. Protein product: CASSPLGPGELFF.

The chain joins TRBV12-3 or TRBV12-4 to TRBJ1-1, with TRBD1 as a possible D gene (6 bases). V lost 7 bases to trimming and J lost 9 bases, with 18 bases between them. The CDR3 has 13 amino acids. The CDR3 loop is CASNPDSRPKAFF. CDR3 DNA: TGTGCCAGCAACCCGGACAGTAGGCCGAAAGCTTTCTTT.

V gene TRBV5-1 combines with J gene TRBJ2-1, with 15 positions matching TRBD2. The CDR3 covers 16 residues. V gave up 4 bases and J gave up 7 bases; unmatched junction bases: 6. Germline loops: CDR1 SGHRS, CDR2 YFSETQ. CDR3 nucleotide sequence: TGCGCCAGCAGCAAAGGGACTAGCGGGGGGATGAATGAGCAGTTCTTC. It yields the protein CASSKGTSGGMNEQFF. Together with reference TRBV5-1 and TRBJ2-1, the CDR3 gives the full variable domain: KAGVTQTPRYLIKTRGQQVTLSCSPISGHRSVSWYQQTPGQGLQFLFEYFSETQRNKGNFPGRFSGRQFSNSRSEMNVSTLELGDSALYLCASSKGTSGGMNEQFFGPGTRLTVL.

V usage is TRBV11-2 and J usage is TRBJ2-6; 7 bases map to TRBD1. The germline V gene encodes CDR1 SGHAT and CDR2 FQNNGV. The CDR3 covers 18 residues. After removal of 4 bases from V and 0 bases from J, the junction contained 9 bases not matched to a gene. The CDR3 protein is CASSWDSWGTSGANVLTF. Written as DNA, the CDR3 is TGTGCCAGCAGCTGGGACAGTTGGGGGACCTCTGGGGCCAACGTCCTGACTTTC.

The CDR3 DNA follows: TGTGCCAGCAGCGGAGGGACAGGGGACACTGAAGCTTTCTTT. Its protein product is CASSGGTGDTEAFF. The rearrangement joins TRBV11-2 to TRBJ1-1; 10 nucleotides align to TRBD1. Germline assignment: CDR1 SGHAT and CDR2 FQNNGV. The CDR3 consists of 14 residues. V dropped 5 bases and J dropped 3; count of bases not matched to a gene: 3.

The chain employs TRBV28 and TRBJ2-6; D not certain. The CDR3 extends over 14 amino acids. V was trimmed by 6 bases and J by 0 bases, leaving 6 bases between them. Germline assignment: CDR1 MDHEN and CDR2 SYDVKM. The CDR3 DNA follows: TGTGCCAGCAGCCCATTCTCTGGGGCCAACGTCCTGACTTTC. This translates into CASSPFSGANVLTF.

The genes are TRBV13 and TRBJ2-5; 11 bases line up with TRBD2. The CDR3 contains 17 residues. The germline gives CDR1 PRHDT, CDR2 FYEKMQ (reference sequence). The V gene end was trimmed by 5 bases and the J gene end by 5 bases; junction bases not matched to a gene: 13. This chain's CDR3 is CASSPGLAAEGEETQYF. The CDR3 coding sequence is TGTGCCAGCAGCCCGGGACTAGCGGCCGAAGGAGAGGAGACCCAGTACTTC.

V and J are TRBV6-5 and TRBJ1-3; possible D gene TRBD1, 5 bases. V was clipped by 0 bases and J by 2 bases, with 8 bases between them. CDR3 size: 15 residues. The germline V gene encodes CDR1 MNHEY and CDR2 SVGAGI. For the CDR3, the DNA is TGTGCCAGCAGTTACTCCAGGGTAGCTGGAAACACCATATATTTT. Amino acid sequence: CASSYSRVAGNTIYF.

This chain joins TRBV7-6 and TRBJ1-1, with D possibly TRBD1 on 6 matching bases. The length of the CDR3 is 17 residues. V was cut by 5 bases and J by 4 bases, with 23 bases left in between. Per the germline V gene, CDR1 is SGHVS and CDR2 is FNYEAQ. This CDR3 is CASSPLPSHREGTEAFF. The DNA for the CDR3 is TGTGCCAGCAGCCCCCTCCCGAGTCACAGGGAGGGCACTGAAGCTTTCTTT.

CDR3 DNA: TGTGCCAGCAGTAGTTGGGGGGATACGCAGTATTTT. Its protein product is CASSSWGDTQYF. V is TRBV28 and J is TRBJ2-3, with D perhaps assigned TRBD1 or TRBD2 (5 bases each). Germline loops: CDR1 MDHEN, CDR2 SYDVKM. Deletions cut 5 bases from V and 6 bases from J, with 9 bases between. CDR3 length: 12 residues.

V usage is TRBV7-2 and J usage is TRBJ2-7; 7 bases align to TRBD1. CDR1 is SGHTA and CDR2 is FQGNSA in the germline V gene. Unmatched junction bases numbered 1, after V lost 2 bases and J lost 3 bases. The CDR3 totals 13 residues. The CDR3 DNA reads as TGTGCCAGCAGCTTAAGGGACAGCTACGAGCAGTACTTC. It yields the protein CASSLRDSYEQYF.